This TCR beta chain originates from a study of blood T cell repertoires in COVID-19. Profiled with immunoSEQ multiplex PCR; TCRdb holds only in-frame clones, not every one. Here the sample spans some 140,000 clones, around 83% being singletons. The CDR3 consists of 16 residues. Looked up from germline, CDR1 is SGHRS and CDR2 is YFSETQ. Trimming removed 1 base at V and 4 bases at J, with 12 bases between. This chain connects TRBV5-1 to TRBJ1-6; D perhaps matches TRBD1 (6 bases). The sequence came from a woman of 80 years or more with acute or convalescent COVID-19. The sequenced sample was peripheral blood. The CDR3 DNA reads as TGCGCCAGCAGCTTGAGGGGGACCAGATATAATTCACCCCTCCACTTT. Its translation: CASSLRGTRYNSPLHF.